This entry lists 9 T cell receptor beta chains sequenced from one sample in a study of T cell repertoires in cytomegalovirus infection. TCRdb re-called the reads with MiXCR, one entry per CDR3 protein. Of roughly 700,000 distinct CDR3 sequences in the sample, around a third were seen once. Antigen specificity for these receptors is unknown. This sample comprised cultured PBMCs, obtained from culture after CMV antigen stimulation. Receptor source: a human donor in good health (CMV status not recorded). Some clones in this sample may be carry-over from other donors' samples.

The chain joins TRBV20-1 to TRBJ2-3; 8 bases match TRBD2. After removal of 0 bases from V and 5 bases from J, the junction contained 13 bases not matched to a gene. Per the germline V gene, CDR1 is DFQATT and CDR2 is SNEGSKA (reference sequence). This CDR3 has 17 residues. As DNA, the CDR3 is TGCAGTGCTAGAGATCAATGGGGGACTAGGGTAGGAGATACGCAGTATTTT. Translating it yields CSARDQWGTRVGDTQYF.

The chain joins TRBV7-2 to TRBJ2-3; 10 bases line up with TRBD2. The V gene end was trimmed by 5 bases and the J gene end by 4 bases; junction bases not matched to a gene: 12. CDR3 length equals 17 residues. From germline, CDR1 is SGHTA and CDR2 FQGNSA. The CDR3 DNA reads TGTGCCAGCAGCGCCCGTGGGAGCGGGAGGGCCCCAGATACGCAGTATTTT. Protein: CASSARGSGRAPDTQYF.

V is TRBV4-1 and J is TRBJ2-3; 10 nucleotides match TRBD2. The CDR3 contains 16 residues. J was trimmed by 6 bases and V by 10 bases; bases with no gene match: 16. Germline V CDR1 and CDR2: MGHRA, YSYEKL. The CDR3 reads CATHGASGSGGDTQYF. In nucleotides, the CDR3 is TGCGCCACCCACGGGGCTAGCGGGAGTGGTGGGGATACGCAGTATTTT.

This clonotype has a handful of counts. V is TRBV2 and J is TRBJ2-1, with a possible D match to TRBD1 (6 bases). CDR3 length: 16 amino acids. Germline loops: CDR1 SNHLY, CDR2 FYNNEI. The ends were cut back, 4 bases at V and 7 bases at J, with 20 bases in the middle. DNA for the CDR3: TGTGCCAGCAGTGGGGACACAGACTACGCCGTAAATGAGCAGTTCTTC. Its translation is CASSGDTDYAVNEQFF.

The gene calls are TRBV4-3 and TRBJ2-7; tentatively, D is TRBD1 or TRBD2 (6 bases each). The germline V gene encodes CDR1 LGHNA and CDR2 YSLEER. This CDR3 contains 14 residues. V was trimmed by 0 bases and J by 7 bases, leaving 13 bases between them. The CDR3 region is CASSQERGRLEQYF. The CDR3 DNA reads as TGCGCCAGCAGCCAAGAACGGGGGCGGCTAGAGCAGTACTTC.

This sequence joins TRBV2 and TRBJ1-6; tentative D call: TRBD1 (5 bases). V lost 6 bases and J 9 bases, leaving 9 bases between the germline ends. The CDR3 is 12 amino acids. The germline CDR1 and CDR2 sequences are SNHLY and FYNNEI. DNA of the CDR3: TGTGCCAGCAGGGGGACCTTTTCACCCCTCCACTTT. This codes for CASRGTFSPLHF.

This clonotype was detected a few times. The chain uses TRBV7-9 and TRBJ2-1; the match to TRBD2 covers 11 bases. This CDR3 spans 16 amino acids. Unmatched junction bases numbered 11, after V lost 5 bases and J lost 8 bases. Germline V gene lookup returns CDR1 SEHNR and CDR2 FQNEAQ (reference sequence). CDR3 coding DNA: TGTGCCAGCAGCCAACCCCTAGCGGGAGGTTTAGATGAGCAGTTCTTC. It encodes CASSQPLAGGLDEQFF.

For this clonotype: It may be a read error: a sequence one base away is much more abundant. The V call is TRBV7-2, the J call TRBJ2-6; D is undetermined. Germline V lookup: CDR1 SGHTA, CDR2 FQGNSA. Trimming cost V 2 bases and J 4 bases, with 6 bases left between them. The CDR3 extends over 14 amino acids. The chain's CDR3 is CASSLNTGANVLTF. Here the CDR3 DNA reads TGTGCCAGCAGCTTAAATACCGGGGCCAACGTCCTGACTTTC.

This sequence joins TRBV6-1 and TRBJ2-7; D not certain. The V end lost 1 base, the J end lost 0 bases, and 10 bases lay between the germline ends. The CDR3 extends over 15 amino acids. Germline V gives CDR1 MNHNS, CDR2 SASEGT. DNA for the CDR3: TGTGCCAGCAGTGAAGGGAGTATCGACTCCTACGAGCAGTACTTC. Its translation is CASSEGSIDSYEQYF.